This TCR beta chain emerged from a study of T cell responses to AZD1222 COVID-19 vaccine. Study at large: Recipients boosted at about 4 weeks or about 12 weeks are pooled. Overall study results and limits: Reports say nearly half of spike-specific TCRs go after unmutated variant regions. The study sampled repertoires only after the peak T cell response. Following two doses of AZD1222, Spike-specific TCR breadth and depth rose.

This clone has just a few counts. Its antigen is unidentified. The CDR3 extends over 14 amino acids. CDR1 SGHTA and CDR2 FQGTGA come from the germline V gene. The V gene lost 2 bases and the J gene lost 7 bases, with 14 bases spanning the gap. The repertoire was sequenced with immunoSEQ multiplex PCR; TCRdb's copy has only in-frame clones and lacks some. This sample has around 100,000 clones, with roughly 93% found just once. The input for sequencing was peripheral blood, taken on day 0 of AZD1222 vaccination. The chain is built from TRBV7-3 and TRBJ2-5, with D possibly matching TRBD2 (5 bases). This sequence was found in an adult in good health. The chain's CDR3 is CASSLRGGPGTQYF. In DNA, the CDR3 is TGTGCCAGCAGCTTACGCGGAGGACCAGGGACCCAGTACTTC.